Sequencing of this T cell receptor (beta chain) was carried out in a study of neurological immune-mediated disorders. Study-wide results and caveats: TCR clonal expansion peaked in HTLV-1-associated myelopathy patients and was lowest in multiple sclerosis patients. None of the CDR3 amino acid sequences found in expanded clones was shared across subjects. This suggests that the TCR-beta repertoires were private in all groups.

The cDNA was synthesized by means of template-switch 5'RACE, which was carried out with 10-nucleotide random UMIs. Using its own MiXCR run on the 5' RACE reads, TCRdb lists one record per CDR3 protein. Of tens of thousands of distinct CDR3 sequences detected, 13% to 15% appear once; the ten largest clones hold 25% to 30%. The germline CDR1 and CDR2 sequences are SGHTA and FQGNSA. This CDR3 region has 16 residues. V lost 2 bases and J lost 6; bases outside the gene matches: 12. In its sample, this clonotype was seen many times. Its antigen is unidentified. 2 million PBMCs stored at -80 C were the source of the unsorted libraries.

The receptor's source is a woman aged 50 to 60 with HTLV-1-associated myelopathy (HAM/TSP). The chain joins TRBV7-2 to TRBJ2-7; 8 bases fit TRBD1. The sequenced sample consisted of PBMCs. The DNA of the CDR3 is TGTGCCAGCAGCTTAATGTCGGCTGCGACAGGGGTCGAGCAGTACTTC. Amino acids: CASSLMSAATGVEQYF. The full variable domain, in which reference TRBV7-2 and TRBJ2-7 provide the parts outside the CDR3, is GAGVSQSPSNKVTEKGKDVELRCDPISGHTALYWYRQSLGQGLEFLIYFQGNSAPDKSGLPSDRFSAERTGGSVSTLTIQRTQQEDSAVYLCASSLMSAATGVEQYFGPGTRLTVT.